The 15 T cell receptor beta chains reported below all come from one sample, sequenced in a study of regulatory T cells in long-lasting Graves disease listed by TCRdb under 2021. Preparation of the library involved multiplex PCR. This sample was sequenced with an Illumina HiSeq 4000. iRepertoire HTBI primers and Arm-PCR amplification of CDR3 regions were used to construct TCR beta libraries. Through fastp at Q25 and MiXCR, TCRdb rebuilt clones from the public reads, retaining in-frame beta chains. Rows are combined by CDR3 protein, so each entry shows the most common genes and DNA. The sample has some 490,000 distinct CDR3 sequences on record, about 12% of them singletons. The top ten clonotypes cover around 9.3% of the sample. According to the study, the label for this sample's time point signals: newly diagnosed GD, antithyroid drugs for less than 3 months. RNA was extracted from PBMCs in TRIzol for both TCR sequencing and RNA sequencing.

This sample also belongs to another study, concerning T cells in Graves' hyperthyroidism and ophthalmopathy.

This specimen was peripheral blood mononuclear cells (PBMCs), taken at new diagnosis, from a patient treated with antithyroid drugs. The receptors come from a woman in her twenties or thirties with Graves disease. Donor details come from another sample of the same person, matched by shared clones.

J is TRBJ1-3 and V is TRBV10-3; D not resolved. Deletions cut 5 bases from V and 3 bases from J, with 8 bases between. Per the germline V gene, CDR1 is ENHRY and CDR2 is SYGVKD. CDR3 size: 13 residues. CDR3 in DNA: TGTGCCATCAGTCGGGAAAATGGAAACACCATATATTTT. Protein product: CAISRENGNTIYF.

V is TRBV2 and J is TRBJ2-3, with 9 nucleotides matching TRBD1. With 6 bases clipped from V and 4 bases from J, the junction kept 8 bases outside the gene matches. CDR3 length equals 15 residues. Germline assignment: CDR1 SNHLY and CDR2 FYNNEI. In nucleotides, the CDR3 is TGTGCCAGCAGCGCCGGGACAGGGAGTTCAGATACGCAGTATTTT. Encoded protein: CASSAGTGSSDTQYF.

Only a few counts were recorded for this clonotype. The chain carries TRBV15 and TRBJ2-3; a weak D match, TRBD2 (6 bases). CDR1 is LNHNV and CDR2 is YYDKDF in the germline V gene (reference sequence). The CDR3 has 15 amino acids. V was cut by 6 bases and J by 5 bases, with 18 bases left in between. The CDR3 nucleotides read TGTGCCACCAGGGACCCGGGAGTCGGGGAAGATACGCAGTATTTT. Protein sequence: CATRDPGVGEDTQYF.

V usage is TRBV5-4 and J usage is TRBJ2-1; TRBD1 might be the D (6 bases). Trimming took off 4 bases at V and 8 bases at J, with 19 bases between the two ends. The germline V gene encodes CDR1 SGHNT and CDR2 YYREEE (reference sequence). CDR3 length: 15 amino acids. CDR3 in amino acids: CASSPGQSILYEQFF. The CDR3 coding sequence is TGTGCCAGCAGCCCCGGACAGTCGATTTTATATGAGCAGTTCTTC.

This clonotype showed up many times. J is TRBJ1-2 and V is TRBV10-2, with 8 nucleotides matching TRBD1. Germline V gives CDR1 WSHSY, CDR2 SAAADI. The ends lost 6 bases at V and 6 bases at J; junction bases unmatched: 6. The CDR3 covers 13 residues. The DNA of the CDR3 is TGCGCCAGCAGCAAGGACAGGGAAGATGGCTACACCTTC. It specifies CASSKDREDGYTF.

The CDR3 DNA sequence: TGTGCCTGGGACCTAGGACTAGCGGGAGCGTCCGGGGAGCTGTTTTTT. Translated, it gives CAWDLGLAGASGELFF. J is TRBJ2-2 and V is TRBV30; 13 bases agree with TRBD2. Germline V gene data show CDR1 as GTSNPN and CDR2 as SVGIG (reference sequence). With V trimmed by 5 bases and J by 6 bases, 9 bases remained unmatched. The CDR3 length is 16 residues.

As concerns this clonotype: This may come from a read error, since a much larger clone is one base off. V is TRBV24-1 and J is TRBJ2-7; D not resolved. The CDR3 covers 12 residues. Germline loops: CDR1 KGHDR, CDR2 SFDVKD. The CDR3 loop is CATRDLLREQYF. CDR3 bases: TGTGCCACCAGGGATTTGCTCCGAGAGCAGTACTTC.

This clonotype has a count of ten or more. V usage is TRBV7-6 and J usage is TRBJ1-3, with no clear D. Looked up from germline, CDR1 is SGHVS and CDR2 is FNYEAQ. Trimming took off 1 base at V and 0 bases at J, with 16 bases between the two ends. The CDR3 extends over 18 amino acids. CDR3 DNA: TGTGCCAGCAGCTTAGTGGCTTCCAGCACGGGCTCTGGAAACACCATATATTTT. This encodes CASSLVASSTGSGNTIYF. Full variable domain (outside the CDR3, taken from reference TRBV7-6 and TRBJ1-3): GAGVSQSPRYKVTKRGQDVALRCDPISGHVSLYWYRQALGQGPEFLTYFNYEAQQDKSGLPNDRFSAERPEGSISTLTIQRTEQRDSAMYRCASSLVASSTGSGNTIYFGEGSWLTVV.

This clonotype came up many times. This sequence joins TRBV7-9 and TRBJ2-3; D possibly matches TRBD1 or TRBD2 (5 bases each). The better agreement between TRBJ2-1 and the DNA end casts doubt on the J call. Germline-derived CDR1 and CDR2 are SEHNR and FQNEAQ (reference sequence). The CDR3 contains 13 residues. The CDR3: CASSLLDGTEQFF. The CDR3 DNA sequence: TGTGCCAGCAGCTTACTAGACGGGACTGAGCAGTTCTTC.

A few counts support this clonotype. A far larger clone is off by one base, so a read error is likely. The chain joins TRBV30 to TRBJ2-1, with D possibly called TRBD1 or TRBD2 (6 bases each). This CDR3 is built from 14 residues. V lost 1 base and J 10 bases, leaving 17 bases between the germline ends. The germline gives CDR1 GTSNPN, CDR2 SVGIG (reference sequence). CDR3 DNA sequence: TGTGCCTGGAGTGCAGGAGGGGGGCACTACGAGCAGTTCTTC. It specifies CAWSAGGGHYEQFF.

This clonotype was counted between two and nine times. Here the CDR3 reads CASSVFNTGELFF. DNA for the CDR3: TGTGCCAGCAGCGTCTTCAACACCGGGGAGCTGTTTTTT. V usage is TRBV9 and J usage is TRBJ2-2; D ambiguous. The CDR3 covers 13 residues. V lost 2 bases and J 2 bases, leaving 4 bases between the germline ends. The germline gives CDR1 SGDLS, CDR2 YYNGEE.

This clonotype appeared many times. V usage is TRBV12-3 or TRBV12-4 and J usage is TRBJ2-1, with 8 bases aligning to TRBD2. CDR3 size: 14 residues. With 8 bases clipped from V and 10 bases from J, the junction kept 13 bases outside the gene matches. CDR3 sequence (DNA): TGTGCCAGCGCCTTTTCGGGACTAGTCATCGAGCAGTTCTTC. Translating it yields CASAFSGLVIEQFF.

This clonotype was detected many times. The chain has TRBV20-1 and TRBJ2-6; tentative D call: TRBD2 (6 bases). Trimming stripped 5 bases from V and 0 bases from J, with 17 bases between. Per the germline V gene, CDR1 is DFQATT and CDR2 is SNEGSKA (reference sequence). This CDR3 contains 17 residues. The CDR3 bases are TGCAGTGCTCTACCCGGGACTGTCAACTCTGGGGCCAACGTCCTGACTTTC. Its translation is CSALPGTVNSGANVLTF.

This clonotype was recorded at least ten times. The chain combines TRBV5-6 with TRBJ1-2; D remains unclear. Germline V gene data show CDR1 as SGHDT and CDR2 as YYEEEE. This CDR3 contains 16 residues. Trimming took off 0 bases at V and 7 bases at J, with 19 bases between the two ends. The CDR3 is CASSLAASEYRAGYTF. DNA of the CDR3: TGTGCCAGCAGCTTGGCCGCATCAGAGTACAGAGCTGGCTACACCTTC.

This clonotype was recorded at least ten times. The J gene is TRBJ1-6, the V gene TRBV9, with no clear D. The CDR3 spans 13 residues. The germline V and J ends were trimmed by 2 bases and 7 bases, with 7 bases remaining between them. Germline CDR1 reads SGDLS; CDR2 reads YYNGEE. CDR3 region: CASSVRPNSPLHF. DNA for the CDR3: TGTGCCAGCAGCGTTAGACCGAATTCACCCCTCCACTTT.